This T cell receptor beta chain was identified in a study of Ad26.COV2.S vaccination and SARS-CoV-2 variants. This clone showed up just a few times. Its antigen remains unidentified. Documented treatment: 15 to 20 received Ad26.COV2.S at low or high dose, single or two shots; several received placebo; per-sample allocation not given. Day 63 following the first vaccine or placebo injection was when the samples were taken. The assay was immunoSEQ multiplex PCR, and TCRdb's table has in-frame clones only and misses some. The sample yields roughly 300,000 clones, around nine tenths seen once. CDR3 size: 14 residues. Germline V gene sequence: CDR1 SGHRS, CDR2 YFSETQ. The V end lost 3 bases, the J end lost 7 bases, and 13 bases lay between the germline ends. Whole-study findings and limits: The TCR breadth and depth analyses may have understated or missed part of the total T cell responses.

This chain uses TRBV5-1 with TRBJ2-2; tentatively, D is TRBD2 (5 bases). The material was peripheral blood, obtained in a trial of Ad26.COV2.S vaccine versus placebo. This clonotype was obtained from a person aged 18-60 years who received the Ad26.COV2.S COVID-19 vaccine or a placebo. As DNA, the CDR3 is TGCGCCAGCAGCTGGCCTCTCGAGGGCGGGGAGCTGTTTTTT. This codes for CASSWPLEGGELFF.